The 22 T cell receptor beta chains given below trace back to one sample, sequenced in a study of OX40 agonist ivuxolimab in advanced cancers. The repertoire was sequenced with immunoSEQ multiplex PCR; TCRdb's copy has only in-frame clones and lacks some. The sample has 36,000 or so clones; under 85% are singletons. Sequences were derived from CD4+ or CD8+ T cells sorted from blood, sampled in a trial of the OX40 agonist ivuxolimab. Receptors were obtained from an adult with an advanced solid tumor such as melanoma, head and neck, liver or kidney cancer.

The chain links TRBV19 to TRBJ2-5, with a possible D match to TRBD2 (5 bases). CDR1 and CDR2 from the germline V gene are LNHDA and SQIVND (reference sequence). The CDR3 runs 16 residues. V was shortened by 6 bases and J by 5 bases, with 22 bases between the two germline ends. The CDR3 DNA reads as TGTGCCAGTAGACCCACGGCCGCTAGCATTCCCGAGACCCAGTACTTC. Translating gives CASRPTAASIPETQYF. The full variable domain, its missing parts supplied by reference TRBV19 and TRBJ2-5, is DGGITQSPKYLFRKEGQNVTLSCEQNLNHDAMYWYRQDPGQGLRLIYYSQIVNDFQKGDIAEGYSVSREKKESFPLTVTSAQKNPTAFYLCASRPTAASIPETQYFGPGTRLLVL.

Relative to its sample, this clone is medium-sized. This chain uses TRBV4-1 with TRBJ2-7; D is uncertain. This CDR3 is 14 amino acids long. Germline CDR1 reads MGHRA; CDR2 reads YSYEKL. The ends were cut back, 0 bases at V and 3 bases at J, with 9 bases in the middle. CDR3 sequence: CASSQDQRLYEQYF. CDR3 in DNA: TGCGCCAGCAGCCAAGATCAACGGCTCTACGAGCAGTACTTC.

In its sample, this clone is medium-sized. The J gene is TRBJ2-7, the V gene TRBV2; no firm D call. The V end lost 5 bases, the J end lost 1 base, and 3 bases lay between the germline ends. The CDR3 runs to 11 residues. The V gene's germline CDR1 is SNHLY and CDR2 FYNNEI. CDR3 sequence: CASSRSYEQYF. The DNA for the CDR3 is TGTGCCAGCAGTCGGTCCTACGAGCAGTACTTC.

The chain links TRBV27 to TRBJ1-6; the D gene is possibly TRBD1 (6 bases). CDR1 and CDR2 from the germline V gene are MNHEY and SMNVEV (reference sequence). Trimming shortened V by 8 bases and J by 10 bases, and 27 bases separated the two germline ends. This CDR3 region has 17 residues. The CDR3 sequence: CASLPRGEGVKGSPLHF. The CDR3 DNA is TGTGCCAGCCTACCGCGGGGGGAGGGGGTGAAGGGGTCACCCCTCCACTTT.

This CDR3 reads CARTGRTSSNTGELFF. CDR3 in DNA: TGTGCCAGGACCGGACGGACATCATCAAACACCGGGGAGCTGTTTTTT. V and J are TRBV2 and TRBJ2-2, with D tentatively TRBD1 (5 bases). This CDR3 has 16 amino acids. Deletions cut 9 bases from V and 2 bases from J, with 19 bases between. CDR1 is SNHLY, CDR2 FYNNEI, per germline.

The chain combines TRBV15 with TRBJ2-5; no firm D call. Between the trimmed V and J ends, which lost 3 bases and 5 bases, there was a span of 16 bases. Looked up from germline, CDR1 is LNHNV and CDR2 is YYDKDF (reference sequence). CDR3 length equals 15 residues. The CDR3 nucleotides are TGTGCCACCAGCAGGGGCCGGCAGAGTGGGGAGACCCAGTACTTC. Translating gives CATSRGRQSGETQYF.

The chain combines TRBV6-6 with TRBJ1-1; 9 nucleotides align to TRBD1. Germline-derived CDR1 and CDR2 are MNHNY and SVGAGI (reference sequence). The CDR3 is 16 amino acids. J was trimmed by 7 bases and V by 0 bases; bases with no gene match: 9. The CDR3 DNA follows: TGTGCCAGCAGTTACTCTCCGACAGGGGGTTCGGGTGAAGCTTTCTTT. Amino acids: CASSYSPTGGSGEAFF.

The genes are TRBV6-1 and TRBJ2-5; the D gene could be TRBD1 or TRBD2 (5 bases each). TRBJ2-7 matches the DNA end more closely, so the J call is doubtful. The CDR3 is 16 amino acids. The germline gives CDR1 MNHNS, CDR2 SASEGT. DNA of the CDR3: TGTGCCAGCAGTGTAATCCGGGACCCAAGGGTTTACGAGCAGTACTTC. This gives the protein CASSVIRDPRVYEQYF.

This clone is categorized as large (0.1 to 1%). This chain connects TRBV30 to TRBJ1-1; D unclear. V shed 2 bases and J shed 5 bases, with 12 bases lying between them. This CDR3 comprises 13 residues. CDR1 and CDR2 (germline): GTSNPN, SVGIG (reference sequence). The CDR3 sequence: CAWSPTGRTEAFF. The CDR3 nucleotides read TGTGCCTGGAGTCCGACCGGGAGGACTGAAGCTTTCTTT.

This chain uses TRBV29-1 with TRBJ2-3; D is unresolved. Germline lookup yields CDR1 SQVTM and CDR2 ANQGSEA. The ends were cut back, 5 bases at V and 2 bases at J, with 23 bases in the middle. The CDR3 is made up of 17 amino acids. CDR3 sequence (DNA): TGCAGCGTTCTGGACGCCGAAGACCTCACGTTCACAGATACGCAGTATTTT. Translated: CSVLDAEDLTFTDTQYF.

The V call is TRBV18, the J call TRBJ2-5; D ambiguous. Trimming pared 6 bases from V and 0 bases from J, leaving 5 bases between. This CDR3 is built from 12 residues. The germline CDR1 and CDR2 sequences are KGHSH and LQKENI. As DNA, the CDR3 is TGTGCCAGCTCCCTGTACCAAGAGACCCAGTACTTC. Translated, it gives CASSLYQETQYF.

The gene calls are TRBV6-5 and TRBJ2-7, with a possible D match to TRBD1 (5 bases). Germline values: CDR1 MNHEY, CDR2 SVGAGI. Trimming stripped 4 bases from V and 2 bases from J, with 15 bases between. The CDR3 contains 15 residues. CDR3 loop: CASSFSQTVTYEQYF. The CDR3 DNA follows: TGTGCCAGCAGTTTTAGCCAGACAGTTACCTACGAGCAGTACTTC.

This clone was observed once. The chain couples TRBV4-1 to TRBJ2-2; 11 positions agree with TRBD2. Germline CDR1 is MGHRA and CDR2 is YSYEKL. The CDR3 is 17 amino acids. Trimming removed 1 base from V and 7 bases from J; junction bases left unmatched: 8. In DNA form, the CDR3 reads TGCGCCAGCAGCCAAGTCGTCGCTAGCGGGGGGTTCGGGGAGCTGTTTTTT. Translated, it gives CASSQVVASGGFGELFF.

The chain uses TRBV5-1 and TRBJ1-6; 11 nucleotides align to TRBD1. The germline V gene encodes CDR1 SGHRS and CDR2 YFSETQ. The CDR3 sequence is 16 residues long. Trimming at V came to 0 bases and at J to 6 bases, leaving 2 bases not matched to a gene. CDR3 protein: CASSLEGTGGNSPLHF. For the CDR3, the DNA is TGCGCCAGCAGCTTGGAGGGGACAGGGGGTAATTCACCCCTCCACTTT.

The CDR3 DNA sequence: TGTGCCAGCAGTGAAGCGGACAGGGGACTCGAGCAGTACTTC. It is translated as CASSEADRGLEQYF. The chain joins TRBV6-1 to TRBJ2-7; 9 bases fit TRBD1. Per germline, CDR1 MNHNS and CDR2 SASEGT. V shed 0 bases and J 6 bases; nucleotides not matched to a gene: 3. The CDR3 spans 14 residues.

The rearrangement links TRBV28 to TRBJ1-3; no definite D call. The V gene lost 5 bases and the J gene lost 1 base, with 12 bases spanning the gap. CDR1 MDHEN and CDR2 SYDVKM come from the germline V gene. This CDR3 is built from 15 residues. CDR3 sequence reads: CASSNLGNSGNTIYF. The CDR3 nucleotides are TGTGCCAGCAGTAACTTAGGGAATTCTGGAAACACCATATATTTT.

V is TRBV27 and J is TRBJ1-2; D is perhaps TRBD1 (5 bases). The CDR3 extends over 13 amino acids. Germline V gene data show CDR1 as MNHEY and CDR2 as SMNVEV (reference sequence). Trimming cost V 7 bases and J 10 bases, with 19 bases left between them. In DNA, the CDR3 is TGTGCCAGCACCACCTCGTGGGGCAGGGACTACACCTTC. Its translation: CASTTSWGRDYTF.

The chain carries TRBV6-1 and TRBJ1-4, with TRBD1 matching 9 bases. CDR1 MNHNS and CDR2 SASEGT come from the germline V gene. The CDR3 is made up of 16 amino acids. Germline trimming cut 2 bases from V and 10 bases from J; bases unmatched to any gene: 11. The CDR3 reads CASSERRGQGLGKLFF. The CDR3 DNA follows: TGTGCCAGCAGTGAAAGGAGGGGACAGGGTTTGGGAAAACTGTTTTTT.

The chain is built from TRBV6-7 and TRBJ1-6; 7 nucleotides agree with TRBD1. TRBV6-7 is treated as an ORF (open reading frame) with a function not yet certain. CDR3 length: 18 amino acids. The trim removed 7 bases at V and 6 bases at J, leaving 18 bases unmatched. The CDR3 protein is CASNGRLHGQAFNSPLHF. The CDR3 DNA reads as TGTGCCAGCAATGGACGATTACATGGACAGGCCTTTAATTCACCCCTCCACTTT.

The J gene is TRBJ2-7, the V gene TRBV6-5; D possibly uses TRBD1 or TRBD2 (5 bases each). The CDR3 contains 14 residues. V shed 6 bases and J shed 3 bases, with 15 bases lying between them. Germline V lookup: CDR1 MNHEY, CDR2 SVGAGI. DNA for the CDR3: TGTGCCAGCAGGATGGACGGGACCCTCTACGAGCAGTACTTC. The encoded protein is CASRMDGTLYEQYF.

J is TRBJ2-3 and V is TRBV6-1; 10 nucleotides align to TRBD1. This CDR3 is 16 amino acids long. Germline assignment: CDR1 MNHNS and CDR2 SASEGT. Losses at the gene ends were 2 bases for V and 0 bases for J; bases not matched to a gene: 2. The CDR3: CASSEWDRGSTDTQYF. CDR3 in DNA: TGTGCCAGCAGTGAATGGGACAGGGGAAGCACAGATACGCAGTATTTT.

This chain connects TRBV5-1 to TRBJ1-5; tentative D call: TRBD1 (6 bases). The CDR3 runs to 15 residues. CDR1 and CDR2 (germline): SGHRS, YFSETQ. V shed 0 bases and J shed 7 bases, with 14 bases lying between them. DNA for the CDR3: TGCGCCAGCAGCTTGGAGGGGGGTTCTCCCCAGCCCCAGCATTTT. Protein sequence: CASSLEGGSPQPQHF.